Each of the 21 T cell receptor beta chains below was sequenced from the same sample in a study of OX40 agonist ivuxolimab in advanced cancers. This table comes from immunoSEQ multiplex PCR, and its TCRdb copy is limited to in-frame clones, with some not included. The table lists tens of thousands of clones, 91% of them singletons. The specimen comprised CD4+ or CD8+ T cells sorted from blood, sampled in a trial of the OX40 agonist ivuxolimab. The source is an adult with an advanced solid tumor such as melanoma, head and neck, liver or kidney cancer.

The chain has TRBV27 and TRBJ2-7, with TRBD1 identical over 9 bases. The CDR3 extends over 17 amino acids. Germline CDR1 and CDR2: MNHEY and SMNVEV (reference sequence). V gave up 0 bases and J gave up 0 bases; unmatched junction bases: 6. The CDR3 DNA follows: TGTGCCAGCAGTTTATCCGGGACAGGGAAGAGCTCCTACGAGCAGTACTTC. Translation gives CASSLSGTGKSSYEQYF.

The chain is built from TRBV14 and TRBJ2-4; tentatively, D is TRBD1 (5 bases). Looked up from germline, CDR1 is SGHDN and CDR2 is FVKESK. CDR3 length: 16 residues. V was trimmed by 0 bases and J by 3 bases, leaving 12 bases between them. CDR3 nucleotide sequence: TGTGCCAGCAGCCAAGATAGTGGCCAGGGCAAAAACATTCAGTACTTC. Its protein is CASSQDSGQGKNIQYF.

This clone has a single count. DNA of the CDR3: TGTGCCAGCAGGGAGACAGCAGGCTCTGGAAACACCATATATTTT. Its protein product is CASRETAGSGNTIYF. The V call is TRBV6-1, the J call TRBJ1-3; D is perhaps TRBD1 (5 bases). CDR3 length: 15 residues. V lost 6 bases to trimming and J lost 0 bases, with 12 bases between them. Germline values: CDR1 MNHNS, CDR2 SASEGT.

The chain carries TRBV18 and TRBJ1-2, with TRBD1 matching over 7 bases. The germline gives CDR1 KGHSH, CDR2 LQKENI. The CDR3 runs 14 residues. The J segment lost 8 bases and the V segment lost 6 bases, leaving 12 bases of the junction unmatched. The CDR3, as DNA: TGTGCCAGCTCGACGGGACAGCAGGGTATCGGCTACACCTTC. This encodes CASSTGQQGIGYTF.

The J gene is TRBJ2-2, the V gene TRBV10-3; 7 nucleotides match TRBD1. The CDR3 is 15 amino acids. V was clipped by 8 bases and J by 4 bases; unmatched bases: 10. From germline, CDR1 is ENHRY and CDR2 SYGVKD. The CDR3 nucleotides read TGTGCCATCGGGGTGCGACAGGGTGGCACCGGGGAGCTGTTTTTT. It codes for CAIGVRQGGTGELFF.

The chain employs TRBV28 and TRBJ1-2, with D possibly matching TRBD1 (6 bases). Germline values: CDR1 MDHEN, CDR2 SYDVKM. V lost 1 base, J lost 3 bases, and 12 bases lay in between. The CDR3 runs to 15 residues. CDR3 protein: CASSLYTGKDYGYTF. CDR3 bases: TGTGCCAGCAGTTTATATACAGGGAAGGACTATGGCTACACCTTC.

The chain combines TRBV19 with TRBJ2-7; D is unclear. The V end was cut by 0 bases, the J end by 4 bases, with 13 bases between. Germline V gene lookup returns CDR1 LNHDA and CDR2 SQIVND (reference sequence). This CDR3 has 15 residues. The CDR3 loop is CASSIDLWSMYEQYF. For the CDR3, the DNA is TGTGCCAGTAGTATAGATCTATGGAGTATGTACGAGCAGTACTTC.

J is TRBJ1-2 and V is TRBV4-1; 8 bases are shared with TRBD1. From germline, CDR1 is MGHRA and CDR2 YSYEKL. V shed 0 bases and J 7 bases; nucleotides not matched to a gene: 7. The CDR3 covers 15 residues. In nucleotides, the CDR3 is TGCGCCAGCAGCCAAGACCGGACAGGGCCGGGTGGCTACACCTTC. It codes for CASSQDRTGPGGYTF.

The chain recombines TRBV6-6 with TRBJ2-7, with a weak D call TRBD2 (6 bases). The CDR3 covers 15 residues. CDR1 and CDR2 (germline): MNHNY, SVGAGI (reference sequence). The V and J ends lost 1 base and 0 bases respectively, with 10 bases between them. Written as DNA, the CDR3 is TGTGCCAGCAGTTACTACGACGGGAGCTCCTACGAGCAGTACTTC. Amino acids: CASSYYDGSSYEQYF.

The chain carries TRBV5-5 and TRBJ2-5; D not resolved. The V and J ends lost 1 base and 1 base respectively, with 5 bases between them. CDR3 size: 13 residues. Germline CDR1 is SGHKS and CDR2 is YYEKEE (reference sequence). CDR3 coding DNA: TGTGCCAGCAGCTTGTCCGTCCAAGAGACCCAGTACTTC. Residues: CASSLSVQETQYF.

The rearrangement uses TRBV2 and TRBJ2-5, with D possibly TRBD2 on 6 matching bases. The CDR3 is 14 residues long. V was trimmed by 4 bases and J by 5 bases, leaving 14 bases between them. CDR1 is SNHLY, CDR2 FYNNEI, per germline. The chain's CDR3 is CASSAGLAWETQYF. The CDR3 nucleotides read TGTGCCAGCAGTGCGGGCCTAGCGTGGGAGACCCAGTACTTC.

CDR3 coding DNA: TGTGCCAGCAGTGGACCGACTAGCGGGAGGTCAGATACGCAGTATTTT. Residues: CASSGPTSGRSDTQYF. The V call is TRBV6-1, the J call TRBJ2-3; 13 positions match TRBD2. CDR1 is MNHNS and CDR2 is SASEGT in the germline V gene. Trimming at V came to 4 bases and at J to 4 bases, leaving 5 bases not matched to a gene. The CDR3 totals 16 residues.

CDR3 nucleotide sequence: TGTGCCAGTAGTTTGAGACAGGGACAGGGTTATAATGGCTACACCTTC. As protein: CASSLRQGQGYNGYTF. The chain links TRBV19 to TRBJ1-2, with 9 bases aligning to TRBD1. Unmatched junction bases numbered 13, after V lost 5 bases and J lost 6 bases. Per the germline V gene, CDR1 is LNHDA and CDR2 is SQIVND (reference sequence). The CDR3 sequence is 16 residues long.

The chain joins TRBV9 to TRBJ2-3, with unresolved D. The CDR3 extends over 16 amino acids. V shed 4 bases and J shed 1 base, with 16 bases lying between them. Per the germline V gene, CDR1 is SGDLS and CDR2 is YYNGEE. The CDR3, as DNA: TGTGCCAGCAGCACGCAGACTCCCTTGGGCACAGATACGCAGTATTTT. It translates to CASSTQTPLGTDTQYF.

The rearrangement links TRBV5-1 to TRBJ2-5; 8 nucleotides line up with TRBD2. The V segment lost 3 bases and the J segment 1 base; nucleotides outside the gene matches: 2. Germline CDR1 is SGHRS and CDR2 is YFSETQ. There are 14 residues in the CDR3. CDR3 nucleotides: TGCGCCAGCAGCTCAAGCGGGAGCCAAGAGACCCAGTACTTC. Translating it yields CASSSSGSQETQYF.

The chain couples TRBV30 to TRBJ1-1, with D maybe TRBD1 (5 bases). Germline CDR1 reads GTSNPN; CDR2 reads SVGIG (reference sequence). The V gene lost 1 base and the J gene lost 1 base, with 7 bases spanning the gap. This CDR3 is built from 13 residues. CDR3 sequence (DNA): TGTGCCTGGAGTGGCACAGGGAACACTGAAGCTTTCTTT. This codes for CAWSGTGNTEAFF.

The chain joins TRBV5-6 to TRBJ1-5; D perhaps matches TRBD1 (5 bases). CDR1 SGHDT and CDR2 YYEEEE come from the germline V gene. Between the trimmed V and J ends, which lost 4 bases and 5 bases, there was a span of 13 bases. The CDR3 spans 14 residues. The CDR3 coding sequence is TGTGCCAGCAGCCCAGCAGGGTCTCATCAGCCCCAGCATTTT. It encodes CASSPAGSHQPQHF. The variable domain in full, with the rest retrieved from reference TRBV5-6 and TRBJ1-5, is DAGVTQSPTHLIKTRGQQVTLRCSPKSGHDTVSWYQQALGQGPQFIFQYYEEEERQRGNFPDRFSGHQFPNYSSELNVNALLLGDSALYLCASSPAGSHQPQHFGDGTRLSIL.

The V call is TRBV7-2, the J call TRBJ2-1; D is uncertain. This CDR3 region has 14 residues. Germline loops: CDR1 SGHTA, CDR2 FQGNSA. V was clipped by 0 bases and J by 0 bases, with 3 bases between them. The CDR3 loop reads CASSLAGSYNEQFF. The CDR3 DNA reads as TGTGCCAGCAGCTTAGCGGGCTCCTACAATGAGCAGTTCTTC.

This sequence joins TRBV7-9 and TRBJ1-2, with 7 positions matching TRBD1. The germline V gene has CDR1 SEHNR and CDR2 FQNEAQ (reference sequence). CDR3 size: 15 residues. The V and J ends lost 8 bases and 5 bases, in that order; junction bases with no gene match: 14. The CDR3 coding sequence is TGTGCCAGCTCAAAAAATTGGCAGGGGGATTATGGCTACACCTTC. Its translation: CASSKNWQGDYGYTF.

J is TRBJ2-2 and V is TRBV5-1; no reliable D call. V dropped 0 bases and J dropped 6 bases, with 12 bases sitting between them. The CDR3 contains 15 residues. The germline V gene has CDR1 SGHRS and CDR2 YFSETQ. CDR3 bases: TGCGCCAGCAGCTTGGGCGAGGCGGTGGCCGGGGAGCTGTTTTTT. This codes for CASSLGEAVAGELFF.

The J gene is TRBJ2-2, the V gene TRBV2; D is ambiguous. The CDR3 spans 15 residues. The V and J ends lost 5 bases and 5 bases respectively, with 15 bases between them. Germline CDR1 and CDR2: SNHLY and FYNNEI. The CDR3 protein is CASSWVGVRTGELFF. The CDR3 region has the DNA TGTGCCAGCAGTTGGGTGGGTGTGAGGACCGGGGAGCTGTTTTTT.